This T cell receptor beta chain was retrieved from a study of T cell repertoires in cytomegalovirus infection. Background on the study: It was the public TCR beta signatures that indicated both CMV infection and matching HLA type. General study points: The ex vivo response was dominated by HLA-C-restricted CMV-specific TCR beta clonotypes.

The CDR3 runs 12 residues. V was shortened by 8 bases and J by 6 bases, with 15 bases between the two germline ends. TCRdb recomputed calls from the reads with MiXCR, one row per CDR3 protein. The sample contains roughly 220,000 distinct CDR3 sequences, 38% of which appear only once. Points on this clonotype: Its antigen is still unknown.

This clonotype originated in a human donor in good health (CMV status not recorded). Some clones in this sample may be carry-over from other donors' samples. The chain couples TRBV5-3 to TRBJ2-7; D is ambiguous. TRBV5-3 is an ORF for which the function is uncertain. The input for sequencing was CD8+ T cells from cultured PBMCs, taken from culture after CMV antigen stimulation. CDR3 protein: CASIDPVREQYF. The CDR3 nucleotides read TGTGCCAGCATAGACCCGGTACGCGAGCAGTACTTC.